The rows below give T cell receptor beta chains drawn from one sample of a study of beta chain features in type 1 diabetes. Profiling relied on immunoSEQ multiplex PCR, and the TCRdb table lists in-frame clones only, not all of them. In the table there are roughly 340,000 clones, about 13% of which are singletons. Sequencing was carried out using naive CD4+ T cells from blood. These TCRs come from a woman between 18 and 29 years old with type 1 diabetes. Both conserved end residues are part of each CDR3. Each record gives: CDR3 DNA, CDR3 protein, clone size, J gene, V gene, D gene. A D gene is named only where the DNA matches it firmly. Where a row states a size, it is once, few, many or the class of an expanded clone; other rows omit it.

TGTGCCAGCAGCCAAATCGTGGCACCTGCCTTGAACACTGAAGCTTTCTTT | CASSQIVAPALNTEAFF | . | TRBJ1-1 | TRBV6-9 | .
TGTGCCAGCTCACCTCAAGGGACAGGGAATGACGAGCAGTACTTC | CASSPQGTGNDEQYF | . | TRBJ2-7 | TRBV18 | TRBD1
TGTGCCCGACGGACTAGCGGGTACCAAGAGACCCAGTACTTC | CARRTSGYQETQYF | . | TRBJ2-5 | TRBV30 | TRBD2
TGTGCCAGCAGTTTGAAGGGGGAAAAGACCCAGTACTTC | CASSLKGEKTQYF | . | TRBJ2-5 | TRBV27 | .
TGTGCCAGCAGCTTAGTGACTAGCGGGAGTGAGACCCAGTACTTC | CASSLVTSGSETQYF | . | TRBJ2-5 | TRBV7-2 | TRBD2
TGTGCCATCAGTGGACAGGTGGCCTACAATGAGCAGTTCTTC | CAISGQVAYNEQFF | few | TRBJ2-1 | TRBV10-3 | .
TGTGCCTGGAGTATTACGAGGGAGCAGTACTTC | CAWSITREQYF | few | TRBJ2-7 | TRBV30 | .
TGCAGCGTTGTGCAGGGATATGGCTACACCTTC | CSVVQGYGYTF | few | TRBJ1-2 | TRBV29-1 | .
TGCGCCAGCAGCCAACAGGCGGGGCCGAGTACAGATACGCAGTATTTT | CASSQQAGPSTDTQYF | . | TRBJ2-3 | TRBV4-3 | .
TGTGCCAGCAGTGAACCTAGCGGGAGCAATGAGCAGTTCTTC | CASSEPSGSNEQFF | few | TRBJ2-1 | TRBV25-1 | TRBD2
TGCGCCAGCAGCGTGACAGGGAACACTGAAGCTTTCTTT | CASSVTGNTEAFF | . | TRBJ1-1 | TRBV5-1 | .
TGTGCCAGCAGCTTTAGGTCGGAGTCCTACAATGAGCAGTTCTTC | CASSFRSESYNEQFF | . | TRBJ2-1 | TRBV5-4 | .
TGTGCCAGCAGCGCCCCAAAGACCCGGGCGGGCTACAATGAGCAGTTCTTC | CASSAPKTRAGYNEQFF | . | TRBJ2-1 | TRBV11-1 | .
TGTGCCAGCAGTTTCCCCTCCGATGCAGGGGGAGGTCCAGATACGCAGTATTTT | CASSFPSDAGGGPDTQYF | . | TRBJ2-3 | TRBV27 | .
TGCAGCGTTGGGGGACAGGGGCTAGATACGCAGTATTTT | CSVGGQGLDTQYF | . | TRBJ2-3 | TRBV29-1 | TRBD1
TGTGCCATCACCGAGCGGGAGGGCGAAACAGATACGCAGTATTTT | CAITEREGETDTQYF | . | TRBJ2-3 | TRBV10-3 | TRBD2
TGTGCCAGCAGTCGGGGCGGGGGGCTCGAGCAGTACTTC | CASSRGGGLEQYF | few | TRBJ2-7 | TRBV25-1 | TRBD2
TGTGCCAGCAGCTTCGGCACAGTTGGGGCCAACGTCCTGACTTTC | CASSFGTVGANVLTF | . | TRBJ2-6 | TRBV7-3 | .
TGCGCCAGCAGCCCCCTCGGTTTCCCCCCTCTTTCATCGAACACTGAAGCTTTCTTT | CASSPLGFPPLSSNTEAFF | . | TRBJ1-1 | TRBV5-1 | .
TGTGCCAGCAGCTTACAGGGTGCGGTCTATGGCTACACCTTC | CASSLQGAVYGYTF | . | TRBJ1-2 | TRBV7-2 | .
TGTGCCAGCAGCGAGGGGGCCAACACTAATGAAAAACTGTTTTTT | CASSEGANTNEKLFF | few | TRBJ1-4 | TRBV21-1 | .
TGTGCCAGCAGACGAACCGGGACAGGGTGGAATGAGCAGTTCTTC | CASRRTGTGWNEQFF | . | TRBJ2-1 | TRBV6-5 | TRBD1
TGTGCCATCAGTGAATCACAAACCAAAAACGCGGGTCAGCCCCAGCATTTT | CAISESQTKNAGQPQHF | . | TRBJ1-5 | TRBV10-3 | .
TGCGCCAGCAGCTTGGCTATCGGGGGATCTGGGGCCAACGTCCTGACTTTC | CASSLAIGGSGANVLTF | . | TRBJ2-6 | TRBV5-1 | .
TGTGCCAGCTCAGAGGGAATGAACACTGAAGCTTTCTTT | CASSEGMNTEAFF | few | TRBJ1-1 | TRBV18 | .
TGTGCCTGGAGGCTTAGCGGGAGGGGGGCAGATACGCAGTATTTT | CAWRLSGRGADTQYF | few | TRBJ2-3 | TRBV30 | TRBD2
TGTGCCAGCAGCGTAGCCCTACAGGGGGCGGACACTGAAGCTTTCTTT | CASSVALQGADTEAFF | few | TRBJ1-1 | TRBV9 | TRBD1
TGTGCCAGCAGAGGACAGGGTAAAAACATTCAGTACTTC | CASRGQGKNIQYF | . | TRBJ2-4 | TRBV2 | TRBD1
TGTGCCAGCAGCTTAGGAGGGTGGGGGGAGTCCTACAATGAGCAGTTCTTC | CASSLGGWGESYNEQFF | . | TRBJ2-1 | TRBV11-2 | .
TGTGCCAGCAGTTCCATCACAGGGAACTATGGCTACACCTTC | CASSSITGNYGYTF | . | TRBJ1-2 | TRBV28 | .
TGCGCCAGCAGCCAAGAGAGGGTGGACAGGAAGACTAACTATGGCTACACCTTC | CASSQERVDRKTNYGYTF | once | TRBJ1-2 | TRBV4-1 | TRBD1
TGTGCCAGCTCACCCGGTCCGACAGTCATGAACACTGAAGCTTTCTTT | CASSPGPTVMNTEAFF | few | TRBJ1-1 | TRBV18 | .